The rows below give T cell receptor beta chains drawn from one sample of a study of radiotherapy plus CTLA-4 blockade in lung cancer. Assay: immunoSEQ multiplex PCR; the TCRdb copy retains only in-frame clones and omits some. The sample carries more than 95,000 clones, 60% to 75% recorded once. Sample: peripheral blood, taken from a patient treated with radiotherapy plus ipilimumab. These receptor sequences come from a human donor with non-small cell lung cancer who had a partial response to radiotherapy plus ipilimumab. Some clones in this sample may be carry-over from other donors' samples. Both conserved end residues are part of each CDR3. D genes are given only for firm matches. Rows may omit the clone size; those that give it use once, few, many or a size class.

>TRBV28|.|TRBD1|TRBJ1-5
CASSSPTYRGINQPQHF
TGTGCCAGCAGTTCACCTACGTACAGGGGGATCAATCAGCCCCAGCATTTT
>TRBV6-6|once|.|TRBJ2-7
CASRKSRDFSYEQYF
TGTGCCAGCAGAAAATCCCGGGACTTTTCCTACGAGCAGTACTTC
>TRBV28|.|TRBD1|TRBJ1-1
CASSLRQGALVTEAFF
TGTGCCAGCAGTTTGAGGCAGGGGGCTTTGGTCACTGAAGCTTTCTTT
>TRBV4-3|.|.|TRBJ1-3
CASSQDSPSPGNTIYF
TGCGCCAGCAGCCAAGACTCTCCTTCCCCTGGAAACACCATATATTTT
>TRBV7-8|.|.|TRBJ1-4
CASSSYRATNEKLFF
TGTGCCAGCAGCTCCTACAGAGCAACTAATGAAAAACTGTTTTTT
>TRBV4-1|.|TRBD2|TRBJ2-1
CASSQDPYSGGAYNEQFF
TGCGCCAGCAGCCAAGACCCGTATAGCGGGGGGGCCTACAATGAGCAGTTCTTC
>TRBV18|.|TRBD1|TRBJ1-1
CASSPSDRGRKTEAFF
TGTGCCAGCTCACCCTCGGACAGGGGCAGAAAGACTGAAGCTTTCTTT
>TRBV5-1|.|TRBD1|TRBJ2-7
CASSLTGQGGGEQYF
TGCGCCAGCAGCCTGACGGGACAGGGAGGGGGCGAGCAGTACTTC
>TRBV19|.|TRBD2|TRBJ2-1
CASSIGTSGSYEQFF
TGTGCCAGTAGTATAGGGACTAGCGGGAGTTATGAGCAGTTCTTC
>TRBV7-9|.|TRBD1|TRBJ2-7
CASNQGAGEQYF
TGTGCCAGCAACCAGGGGGCGGGGGAGCAGTACTTC
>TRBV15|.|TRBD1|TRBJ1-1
CATRKQGRMNTEAFF
TGTGCCACCAGAAAACAGGGGAGAATGAACACTGAAGCTTTCTTT
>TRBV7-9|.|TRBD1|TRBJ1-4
CASSLGTGQGYLANEKLFF
TGTGCCAGCAGCTTGGGTACGGGACAGGGATATCTTGCTAATGAAAAACTGTTTTTT
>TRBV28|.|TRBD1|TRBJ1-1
CASRSGQGKAFF
TGTGCCAGCAGATCCGGACAGGGTAAAGCTTTCTTT
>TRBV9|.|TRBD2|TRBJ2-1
CASSVGGGAGYNEQFF
TGTGCCAGCAGCGTAGGCGGGGGGGCTGGTTACAATGAGCAGTTCTTC
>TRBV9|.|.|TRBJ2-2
CASSKGQNTGELFF
TGTGCCAGCAGCAAGGGACAGAACACCGGGGAGCTGTTTTTT
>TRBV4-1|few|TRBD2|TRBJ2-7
CASSQDRTTSGSFSYEQYF
TGCGCCAGCAGCCAAGACCGAACGACTAGCGGATCTTTCTCCTACGAGCAGTACTTC
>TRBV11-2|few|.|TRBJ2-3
CASSFGGPDTQYF
TGTGCCAGCAGCTTCGGGGGACCAGATACGCAGTATTTT
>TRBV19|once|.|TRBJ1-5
CASSWKGNVRSNQPQHF
TGTGCCAGTAGTTGGAAGGGGAATGTACGTAGCAATCAGCCCCAGCATTTT
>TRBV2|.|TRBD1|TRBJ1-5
CASRRDREAGQPQHF
TGTGCCAGCAGACGAGACAGGGAGGCCGGTCAGCCCCAGCATTTT
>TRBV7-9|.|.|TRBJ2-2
CASSLGVAEASGELFF
TGTGCCAGCAGCTTAGGAGTGGCAGAGGCCTCCGGGGAGCTGTTTTTT
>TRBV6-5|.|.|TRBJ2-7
CASSEAQWGLYF
TGTGCCAGCAGTGAAGCGCAATGGGGGCTGTACTTC
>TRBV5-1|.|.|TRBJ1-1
CASSLDGDTEAFF
TGCGCCAGCAGCTTGGACGGGGACACTGAAGCTTTCTTT
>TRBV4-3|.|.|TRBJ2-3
CASSLLRGASTDTQYF
TGCGCCAGCAGCCTACTCCGGGGGGCGAGCACAGATACGCAGTATTTT
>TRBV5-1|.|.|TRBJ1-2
CASSLASGTAAYGYTF
TGCGCCAGCAGCTTGGCAAGTGGGACTGCTGCCTATGGCTACACCTTC
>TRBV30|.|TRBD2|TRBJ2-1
CAWSVLAGGPYNEQFF
TGTGCCTGGAGTGTACTCGCGGGAGGGCCCTACAATGAGCAGTTCTTC
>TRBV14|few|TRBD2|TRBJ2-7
CASSQDSSGSHEQYF
TGTGCCAGCAGCCAAGATTCTAGCGGGAGCCACGAGCAGTACTTC
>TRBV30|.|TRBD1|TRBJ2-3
CAWSVRDRDTDTQYF
TGTGCCTGGAGTGTAAGGGACAGAGATACAGATACGCAGTATTTT
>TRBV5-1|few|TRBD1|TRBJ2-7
CASSLQGQGIEEQYF
TGCGCCAGCAGCTTGCAGGGACAGGGGATTGAGGAGCAGTACTTC
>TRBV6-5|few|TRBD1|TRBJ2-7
CASSVQRTGTEQYF
TGTGCCAGCAGTGTACAGCGGACAGGGACCGAGCAGTACTTC
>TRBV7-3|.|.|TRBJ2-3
CASSFAGSTDTQYF
TGTGCCAGCAGCTTTGCGGGATCCACAGATACGCAGTATTTT
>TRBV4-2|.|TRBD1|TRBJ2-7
CASSQIPSGQAHEQYF
TGTGCCAGCAGCCAAATTCCTTCGGGACAGGCCCACGAGCAGTACTTC
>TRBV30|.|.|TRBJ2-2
CAWSGSGGEPFF
TGTGCCTGGAGTGGGAGTGGAGGGGAGCCGTTTTTT
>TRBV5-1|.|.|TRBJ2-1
CASSLGTDSYNEQFF
TGCGCCAGCAGCCTAGGGACTGACTCCTACAATGAGCAGTTCTTC
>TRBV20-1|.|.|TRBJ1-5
CSVTGNQPQHF
TGCAGTGTGACGGGAAATCAGCCCCAGCATTTT
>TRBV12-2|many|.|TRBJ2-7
CASRFPRTAYEQYF
TGTGCAAGTCGCTTCCCTCGGACAGCCTACGAGCAGTACTTC
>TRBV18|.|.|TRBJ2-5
CASSPPSVETQYF
TGTGCCAGCTCACCCCCGTCCGTAGAGACCCAGTACTTC
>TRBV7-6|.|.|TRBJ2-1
CASSLVQGSEQFF
TGTGCCAGCAGCTTAGTACAGGGCTCTGAGCAGTTCTTC
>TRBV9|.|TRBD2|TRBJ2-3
CASSVGASGSDTQYF
TGTGCCAGCAGCGTAGGGGCTAGCGGGTCAGATACGCAGTATTTT
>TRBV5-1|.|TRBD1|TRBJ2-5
CASSWTGGGRETQYF
TGCGCCAGCAGCTGGACAGGGGGCGGTCGGGAGACCCAGTACTTC
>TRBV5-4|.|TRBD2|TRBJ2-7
CASSRRGTSSYEQYF
TGTGCCAGCAGCCGACGCGGGACTAGCTCCTACGAGCAGTACTTC
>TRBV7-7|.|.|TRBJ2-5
CASSLLTGARETQYF
TGTGCCAGCAGCTTGCTAACTGGGGCGAGAGAGACCCAGTACTTC
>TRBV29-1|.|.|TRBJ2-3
CSVGEVGGDTQYF
TGCAGCGTGGGCGAAGTCGGAGGGGATACGCAGTATTTT
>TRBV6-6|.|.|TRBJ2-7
CASRPIRGLQYF
TGTGCCAGCAGACCTATCCGGGGATTACAGTACTTC
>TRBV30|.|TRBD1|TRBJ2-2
CAWGQGVTGELFF
TGTGCCTGGGGACAGGGGGTTACCGGGGAGCTGTTTTTT
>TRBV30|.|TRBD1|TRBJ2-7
CAWSRDRGLREQYF
TGTGCCTGGAGTCGAGACAGGGGGTTGAGAGAGCAGTACTTC
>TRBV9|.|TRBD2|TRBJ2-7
CASSPHPSGSLYEQYF
TGTGCCAGCAGCCCCCACCCTAGCGGGAGTTTATACGAGCAGTACTTC
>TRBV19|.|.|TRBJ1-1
CASSNSFPSSLYAFF
TGTGCCAGTAGTAACAGTTTTCCCAGCTCGCTCTACGCTTTCTTT
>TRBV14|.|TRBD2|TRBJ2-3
CASSQESGGGRPDTQYF
TGTGCCAGCAGCCAAGAGAGCGGCGGGGGTCGGCCAGATACGCAGTATTTT
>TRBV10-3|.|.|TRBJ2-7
CAIKREGDSYEQYF
TGTGCCATCAAGAGGGAGGGGGACTCCTACGAGCAGTACTTC
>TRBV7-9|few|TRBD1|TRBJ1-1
CASSQETGDGTEAFF
TGTGCCAGCAGCCAGGAAACAGGGGATGGCACTGAAGCTTTCTTT
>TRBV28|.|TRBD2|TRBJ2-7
CASSPTLAGNSYEQYF
TGCGCCAGCAGTCCCACTCTAGCGGGGAACTCCTACGAGCAGTACTTC
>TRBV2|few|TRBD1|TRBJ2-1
CASRGTGPEQFF
TGTGCCAGCAGGGGGACAGGACCCGAGCAGTTCTTC
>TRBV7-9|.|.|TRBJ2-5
CASSLNPGMKTQYF
TGTGCCAGCAGCCTAAACCCAGGGATGAAGACCCAGTACTTC
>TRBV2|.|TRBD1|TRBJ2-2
CASSAGQGVTGELFF
TGTGCCAGCAGTGCGGGACAGGGAGTTACCGGGGAGCTGTTTTTT
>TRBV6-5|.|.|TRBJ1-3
CASSYAGVNSGNTIYF
TGTGCCAGCAGTTACGCAGGCGTTAACTCTGGAAACACCATATATTTT